This entry lists 15 T cell receptor beta chains sequenced from one sample in a study of a mutant IDH1 vaccine in newly diagnosed glioma. Indicated time point: baseline, week 1 (first vaccination visit). Indicated treatment: pre-vaccination baseline after standard-of-care therapy. The repertoire was sequenced with immunoSEQ multiplex PCR; TCRdb's copy has only in-frame clones and lacks some. Among 50,000 to 75,000 clones listed, about 91% were seen once. This specimen was PBMCs, taken from a glioma patient treated with radiotherapy, temozolomide or both. The origin of the receptors is a man in his fifties with glioma.

The V gene is TRBV19, the J gene TRBJ1-1; no clear D. V was pared by 6 bases and J by 3 bases, with 14 bases between. The CDR3 covers 14 residues. Germline assignment: CDR1 LNHDA and CDR2 SQIVND (reference sequence). The CDR3: CASSAVVRDTEAFF. CDR3 in DNA: TGTGCCAGTAGCGCAGTCGTTAGGGACACTGAAGCTTTCTTT.

The chain is built from TRBV28 and TRBJ1-5; D is uncertain. Germline assignment: CDR1 MDHEN and CDR2 SYDVKM. Trimming took off 3 bases at V and 11 bases at J, with 23 bases between the two ends. The CDR3 length is 16 residues. The chain's CDR3 is CASSFGRLDAPSSQHF. For the CDR3, the DNA is TGTGCCAGCAGTTTCGGCCGCCTCGATGCCCCAAGTTCCCAGCATTTT.

The genes are TRBV9 and TRBJ2-3, with D perhaps matching TRBD2 (6 bases). This CDR3 comprises 14 residues. Germline CDR1 is SGDLS and CDR2 is YYNGEE. V was cut by 1 base and J by 5 bases, with 11 bases left in between. CDR3 sequence (DNA): TGTGCCAGCAGCGTACGGGGAGGCGGAGATACGCAGTATTTT. Translation gives CASSVRGGGDTQYF.

The chain employs TRBV28 and TRBJ1-3; no clear D gene. Per germline, CDR1 MDHEN and CDR2 SYDVKM. V lost 7 bases to trimming and J lost 3 bases, with 13 bases between them. CDR3 length: 14 residues. The CDR3, as DNA: TGTGCCAGCACCCCGGCCCTAGGTGGAAACACCATATATTTT. It encodes CASTPALGGNTIYF.

The chain joins TRBV7-2 to TRBJ2-1, with 8 bases identical to TRBD1. The V segment lost 4 bases and the J segment 4 bases; nucleotides outside the gene matches: 9. CDR1 is SGHTA, CDR2 FQGNSA, per germline. The CDR3 loop spans 16 amino acids. The CDR3 here is CASSSLPGQVYNEQFF. The CDR3 region has the DNA TGTGCCAGCAGCTCGCTACCGGGACAGGTTTACAATGAGCAGTTCTTC.

This chain links TRBV7-6 with TRBJ2-4, with D possibly TRBD1 on 5 matching bases. Trimming took off 4 bases at V and 2 bases at J, with 21 bases between the two ends. The CDR3 length is 18 residues. Germline loops: CDR1 SGHVS, CDR2 FNYEAQ. The CDR3 coding sequence is TGTGCCAGCAGCTCAGATCCGCCTTTCAGGGTCCCCAAAAACATTCAGTACTTC. This translates into CASSSDPPFRVPKNIQYF. Full variable domain (remainder filled in from reference TRBV7-6 and TRBJ2-4): GAGVSQSPRYKVTKRGQDVALRCDPISGHVSLYWYRQALGQGPEFLTYFNYEAQQDKSGLPNDRFSAERPEGSISTLTIQRTEQRDSAMYRCASSSDPPFRVPKNIQYFGAGTRLSVL.

V is TRBV11-1 and J is TRBJ1-5; 8 bases line up with TRBD1. V shed 5 bases, J shed 4 bases, and the junction held 4 bases outside the gene matches. The CDR3 length is 14 residues. From germline, CDR1 is SGHAT and CDR2 FQDESV (reference sequence). The CDR3 DNA reads as TGTGCCAGCAGCCTCGACAGGGGTAATCAGCCCCAGCATTTT. Its translation: CASSLDRGNQPQHF.

The CDR3 region has the DNA TGTGCCAGCAGTGAAGCGAGAATAGGGGAGCAGTTCTTC. It specifies CASSEARIGEQFF. This rearrangement joins TRBV6-1 to TRBJ2-1; D ambiguous. The CDR3 is made up of 13 amino acids. The germline V gene has CDR1 MNHNS and CDR2 SASEGT. The V end was cut by 0 bases, the J end by 10 bases, with 10 bases between.

This chain joins TRBV10-1 and TRBJ2-7, with D unresolved. Trimming cost V 6 bases and J 4 bases, with 7 bases left between them. Germline values: CDR1 WNHNN, CDR2 SYGVQD (reference sequence). CDR3 length: 11 residues. This CDR3 is CASSDDYEQYF. For the CDR3, the DNA is TGCGCCAGCAGCGATGATTACGAGCAGTACTTC.

J is TRBJ1-4 and V is TRBV30; a possible D gene is TRBD1 (5 bases). The CDR3 spans 14 residues. CDR1 is GTSNPN, CDR2 SVGIG, per germline (reference sequence). V lost 0 bases and J 8 bases, leaving 13 bases between the germline ends. The CDR3 sequence: CAWSVPWTSEKLFF. The CDR3 bases are TGTGCCTGGAGTGTACCCTGGACATCCGAAAAACTGTTTTTT.

By share of the sample, this clone is medium-sized. The gene calls are TRBV2 and TRBJ1-5; TRBD1 matches 9 bases. V gave up 9 bases and J gave up 1 base; unmatched junction bases: 4. Germline lookup yields CDR1 SNHLY and CDR2 FYNNEI. This CDR3 comprises 14 residues. The CDR3 spells CASRDRVSNQPQHF. Written as DNA, the CDR3 is TGTGCCAGTAGGGACAGGGTAAGCAATCAGCCCCAGCATTTT. Together with reference TRBV2 and TRBJ1-5, the CDR3 gives the full variable domain: EPEVTQTPSHQVTQMGQEVILRCVPISNHLYFYWYRQILGQKVEFLVSFYNNEISEKSEIFDDQFSVERPDGSNFTLKIRSTKLEDSAMYFCASRDRVSNQPQHFGDGTRLSIL.

The rearrangement uses TRBV7-8 and TRBJ1-1, with 9 bases that match TRBD1. The CDR3 totals 15 residues. The ends lost 5 bases at V and 0 bases at J; junction bases unmatched: 4. Germline V gene lookup returns CDR1 SGHVS and CDR2 FQNEAQ. The CDR3 DNA reads TGTGCCAGCAGCCTCGGACAGGGGATGAACACTGAAGCTTTCTTT. It specifies CASSLGQGMNTEAFF.

The V and J genes are TRBV2 and TRBJ2-1, with 10 bases matching TRBD2. The trim removed 4 bases at V and 5 bases at J, leaving 5 bases unmatched. Germline CDR1 reads SNHLY; CDR2 reads FYNNEI. The CDR3 totals 15 residues. The CDR3 DNA sequence: TGTGCCAGCAGTGTTCGTCTAGCGGGAGACAATGAGCAGTTCTTC. Translated: CASSVRLAGDNEQFF.

The V and J genes are TRBV29-1 and TRBJ2-3; a possible D gene is TRBD2 (6 bases). The germline V gene has CDR1 SQVTM and CDR2 ANQGSEA. Trimming shortened V by 4 bases and J by 2 bases, and 13 bases separated the two germline ends. The CDR3 is 14 residues long. The CDR3 region has the DNA TGCAGCGTTGGGATCAGGGACTTCACAGATACGCAGTATTTT. Its translation: CSVGIRDFTDTQYF.

The chain uses TRBV6-1 and TRBJ1-5, with D hard to call. V gave up 6 bases and J gave up 0 bases, with 9 bases separating them. The CDR3 covers 14 residues. Germline-derived CDR1 and CDR2 are MNHNS and SASEGT. CDR3 bases: TGTGCCAGCAGGAAGCAGAGTAGCAATCAGCCCCAGCATTTT. It yields the protein CASRKQSSNQPQHF.